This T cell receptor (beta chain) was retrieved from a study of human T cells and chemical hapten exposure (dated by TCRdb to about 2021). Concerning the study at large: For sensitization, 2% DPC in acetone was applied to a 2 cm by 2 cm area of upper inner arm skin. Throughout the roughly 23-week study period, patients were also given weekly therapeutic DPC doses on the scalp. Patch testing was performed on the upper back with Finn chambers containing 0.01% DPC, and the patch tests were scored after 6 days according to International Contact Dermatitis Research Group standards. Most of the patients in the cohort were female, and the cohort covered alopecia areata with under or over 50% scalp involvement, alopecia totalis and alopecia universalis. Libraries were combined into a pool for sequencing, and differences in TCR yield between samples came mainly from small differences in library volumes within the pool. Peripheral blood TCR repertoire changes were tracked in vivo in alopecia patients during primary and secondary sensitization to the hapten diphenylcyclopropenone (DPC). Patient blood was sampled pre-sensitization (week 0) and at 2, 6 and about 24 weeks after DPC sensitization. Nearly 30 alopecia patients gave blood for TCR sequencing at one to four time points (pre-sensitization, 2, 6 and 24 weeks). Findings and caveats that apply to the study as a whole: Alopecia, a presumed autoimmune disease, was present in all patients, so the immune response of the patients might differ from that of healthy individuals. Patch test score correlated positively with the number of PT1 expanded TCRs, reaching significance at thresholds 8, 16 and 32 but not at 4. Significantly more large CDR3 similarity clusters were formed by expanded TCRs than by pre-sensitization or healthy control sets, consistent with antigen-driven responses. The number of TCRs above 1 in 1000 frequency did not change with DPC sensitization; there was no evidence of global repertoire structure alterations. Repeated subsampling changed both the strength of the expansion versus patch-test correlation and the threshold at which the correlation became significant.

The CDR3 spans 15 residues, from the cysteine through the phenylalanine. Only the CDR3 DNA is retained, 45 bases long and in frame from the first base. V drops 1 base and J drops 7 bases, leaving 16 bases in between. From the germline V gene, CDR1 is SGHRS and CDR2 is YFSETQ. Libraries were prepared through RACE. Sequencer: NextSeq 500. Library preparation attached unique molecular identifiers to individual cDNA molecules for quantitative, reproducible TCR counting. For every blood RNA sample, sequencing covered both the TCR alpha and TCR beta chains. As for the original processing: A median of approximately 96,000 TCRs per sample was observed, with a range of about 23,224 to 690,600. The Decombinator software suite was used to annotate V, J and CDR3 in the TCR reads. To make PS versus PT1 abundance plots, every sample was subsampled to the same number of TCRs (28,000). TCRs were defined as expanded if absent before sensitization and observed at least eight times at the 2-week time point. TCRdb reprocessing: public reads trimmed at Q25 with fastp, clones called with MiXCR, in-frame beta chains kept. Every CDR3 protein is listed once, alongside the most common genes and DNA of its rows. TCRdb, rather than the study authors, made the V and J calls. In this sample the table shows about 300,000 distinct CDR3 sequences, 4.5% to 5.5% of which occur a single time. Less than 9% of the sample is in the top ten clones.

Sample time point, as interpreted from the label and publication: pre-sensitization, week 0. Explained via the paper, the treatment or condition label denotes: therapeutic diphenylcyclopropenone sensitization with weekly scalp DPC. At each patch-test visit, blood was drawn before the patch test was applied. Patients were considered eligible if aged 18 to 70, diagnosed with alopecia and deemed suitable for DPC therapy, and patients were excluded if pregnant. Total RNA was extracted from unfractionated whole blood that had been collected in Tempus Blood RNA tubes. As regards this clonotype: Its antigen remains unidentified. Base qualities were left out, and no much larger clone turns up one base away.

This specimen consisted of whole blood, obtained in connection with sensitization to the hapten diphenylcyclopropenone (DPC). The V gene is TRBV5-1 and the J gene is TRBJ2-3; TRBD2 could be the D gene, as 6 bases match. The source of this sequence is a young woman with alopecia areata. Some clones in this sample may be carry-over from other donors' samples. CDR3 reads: CASSLSGDSSNTQYF. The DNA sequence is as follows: TGCGCCAGCAGCTTGTCGGGGGACTCCTCCAATACGCAGTATTTT.